These T cell receptor beta chains were read from a single sample in a study of blood T cell repertoires in COVID-19. Only in-frame clones appear in the TCRdb table, and some are missing; sequencing was by immunoSEQ multiplex PCR. This table has over 200,000 clones, 83% appearing once. The sample was peripheral blood. All receptors derive from an elderly man with acute or convalescent COVID-19. The CDR3 runs from the conserved cysteine through the conserved F or W. The D gene is left open where the match is weak. Rows may omit the clone size; those that give it use once, few, many or a size class.

clone_size: few; j_call: TRBJ2-7; d_call: -; v_call: TRBV5-1; cdr3_aa: CASSAGQTYEQYF; cdr3_nt: TGCGCCAGCAGCGCGGGACAGACCTACGAGCAGTACTTC
clone_size: -; j_call: TRBJ1-2; d_call: -; v_call: TRBV5-1; cdr3_aa: CASSLAGSTNYGYTF; cdr3_nt: TGCGCCAGCAGCTTGGCGGGGTCTACTAACTATGGCTACACCTTC
clone_size: -; j_call: TRBJ2-7; d_call: TRBD1; v_call: TRBV6-5; cdr3_aa: CASRRDRGSYEQYF; cdr3_nt: TGTGCCAGCAGGAGAGACAGGGGTTCCTACGAGCAGTACTTC
clone_size: -; j_call: TRBJ2-5; d_call: -; v_call: TRBV19; cdr3_aa: CASSIEAGARKGTQYF; cdr3_nt: TGTGCCAGTAGTATAGAGGCGGGGGCCCGGAAAGGGACCCAGTACTTC
clone_size: -; j_call: TRBJ1-4; d_call: -; v_call: TRBV5-6; cdr3_aa: CASSLASWGVEGNEKLFF; cdr3_nt: TGTGCCAGCAGCTTGGCTTCCTGGGGTGTAGAGGGAAATGAAAAACTGTTTTTT
clone_size: -; j_call: TRBJ2-1; d_call: TRBD1; v_call: TRBV5-1; cdr3_aa: CASSTDRSYNEQFF; cdr3_nt: TGCGCCAGCAGCACGGACAGGTCTTACAATGAGCAGTTCTTC
clone_size: -; j_call: TRBJ2-5; d_call: TRBD2; v_call: TRBV18; cdr3_aa: CASSSGLAEIQYF; cdr3_nt: TGTGCCAGCTCAAGTGGACTAGCAGAGATCCAGTACTTC
clone_size: -; j_call: TRBJ1-4; d_call: -; v_call: TRBV19; cdr3_aa: CASSRRDEKLFF; cdr3_nt: TGTGCCAGTAGTCGGAGGGATGAAAAACTGTTTTTT
clone_size: few; j_call: TRBJ2-3; d_call: TRBD1; v_call: TRBV11-2; cdr3_aa: CASSRGTGGSFKADTQYF; cdr3_nt: TGTGCCAGCAGCCGGGGGACAGGGGGTTCCTTTAAGGCAGATACGCAGTATTTT
clone_size: -; j_call: TRBJ2-7; d_call: TRBD2; v_call: TRBV13; cdr3_aa: CASSLSVAGEYEQYF; cdr3_nt: TGTGCCAGCAGCTTATCGGTAGCGGGAGAGTACGAGCAGTACTTC
clone_size: -; j_call: TRBJ2-3; d_call: -; v_call: TRBV29-1; cdr3_aa: CSVLPRGTDTQYF; cdr3_nt: TGCAGCGTTCTGCCCCGGGGCACAGATACGCAGTATTTT
clone_size: few; j_call: TRBJ2-7; d_call: -; v_call: TRBV28; cdr3_aa: CASSAQNRGGLVEQYF; cdr3_nt: TGTGCCAGCAGCGCCCAAAACAGGGGGGGACTTGTCGAGCAGTACTTC
clone_size: -; j_call: TRBJ2-3; d_call: -; v_call: TRBV3-1/TRBV3-2; cdr3_aa: CASSQVEGAGSTDTQYF; cdr3_nt: TGTGCCAGCAGCCAAGTCGAGGGGGCGGGGAGCACAGATACGCAGTATTTT
clone_size: -; j_call: TRBJ1-5; d_call: TRBD1; v_call: TRBV6-5; cdr3_aa: CASSINRGLQPQHF; cdr3_nt: TGTGCCAGCAGTATCAACAGGGGGTTGCAGCCCCAGCATTTT
clone_size: -; j_call: TRBJ2-3; d_call: -; v_call: TRBV19; cdr3_aa: CASSPQAWQGTTDTQYF; cdr3_nt: TGTGCCAGTAGCCCCCAGGCCTGGCAGGGGACCACAGATACGCAGTATTTT
clone_size: -; j_call: TRBJ1-2; d_call: TRBD1; v_call: TRBV28; cdr3_aa: CASSLDRQGEWGNYGYTF; cdr3_nt: TGTGCCAGCAGTTTAGATAGGCAGGGGGAGTGGGGTAACTATGGCTACACCTTC
clone_size: -; j_call: TRBJ2-3; d_call: -; v_call: TRBV3-1/TRBV3-2; cdr3_aa: CASSQDSVSTDTQYF; cdr3_nt: TGTGCCAGCAGCCAAGACAGTGTCAGCACAGATACGCAGTATTTT
clone_size: -; j_call: TRBJ1-2; d_call: TRBD1; v_call: TRBV15; cdr3_aa: CATSRDKGAYNYGYTF; cdr3_nt: TGTGCCACCAGCAGAGATAAGGGGGCTTATAACTATGGCTACACCTTC
clone_size: -; j_call: TRBJ1-1; d_call: -; v_call: TRBV2; cdr3_aa: CASSGQTLSNTEAFF; cdr3_nt: TGTGCCAGCAGTGGACAGACACTTTCGAACACTGAAGCTTTCTTT
clone_size: -; j_call: TRBJ1-2; d_call: TRBD1; v_call: TRBV20-1; cdr3_aa: CSASQGAQSVTNGYTF; cdr3_nt: TGCAGTGCTAGTCAGGGGGCTCAATCTGTAACTAACGGCTACACCTTC
clone_size: few; j_call: TRBJ1-6; d_call: TRBD1; v_call: TRBV10-2; cdr3_aa: CASSEGTGGSPLHF; cdr3_nt: TGCGCCAGCAGTGAGGGGACAGGGGGTTCACCCCTCCACTTT
clone_size: -; j_call: TRBJ2-4; d_call: TRBD1; v_call: TRBV27; cdr3_aa: CASSLGQGANIQYF; cdr3_nt: TGTGCCAGCAGCCTGGGACAGGGGGCTAACATTCAGTACTTC
clone_size: -; j_call: TRBJ1-5; d_call: -; v_call: TRBV19; cdr3_aa: CASSITAVKGNQPQHF; cdr3_nt: TGTGCCAGTAGTATCACAGCAGTAAAAGGCAATCAGCCCCAGCATTTT
clone_size: -; j_call: TRBJ1-6; d_call: -; v_call: TRBV19; cdr3_aa: CASTQRGYDSPLHF; cdr3_nt: TGTGCCAGTACCCAGCGAGGGTATGATTCACCCCTCCACTTT
clone_size: -; j_call: TRBJ2-6; d_call: TRBD1; v_call: TRBV2; cdr3_aa: CASSVEGQGISGANVLTF; cdr3_nt: TGTGCCAGCAGTGTCGAGGGACAGGGGATCTCTGGGGCCAACGTCCTGACTTTC
clone_size: -; j_call: TRBJ2-1; d_call: -; v_call: TRBV7-2; cdr3_aa: CASSLSPLEQFF; cdr3_nt: TGTGCCAGCAGCTTGAGCCCGCTAGAGCAGTTCTTC
clone_size: few; j_call: TRBJ2-2; d_call: -; v_call: TRBV27; cdr3_aa: CASSRNTGELFF; cdr3_nt: TGTGCCAGCAGCCGGAACACCGGGGAGCTGTTTTTT
clone_size: -; j_call: TRBJ1-1; d_call: -; v_call: TRBV18; cdr3_aa: CASSPGGASNTEAFF; cdr3_nt: TGTGCCAGCTCACCAGGAGGGGCCTCCAACACTGAAGCTTTCTTT
clone_size: once; j_call: TRBJ2-7; d_call: TRBD2; v_call: TRBV5-1; cdr3_aa: CASRPTGTSIYEQYF; cdr3_nt: TGCGCCAGCAGACCAACCGGGACTAGCATCTACGAGCAGTACTTC
clone_size: -; j_call: TRBJ2-3; d_call: TRBD2; v_call: TRBV2; cdr3_aa: CASTSIAGGQEDTQYF; cdr3_nt: TGTGCCAGCACCTCGATAGCGGGGGGCCAGGAAGATACGCAGTATTTT
clone_size: -; j_call: TRBJ1-1; d_call: TRBD1; v_call: TRBV7-2; cdr3_aa: CASSLLGQGNTEAFF; cdr3_nt: TGTGCCAGCAGCTTACTCGGACAGGGCAACACTGAAGCTTTCTTT
clone_size: -; j_call: TRBJ1-6; d_call: -; v_call: TRBV11-3; cdr3_aa: CASSSGDRNSPLHF; cdr3_nt: TGTGCCAGCAGCTCAGGAGACAGAAATTCACCCCTCCACTTT
clone_size: -; j_call: TRBJ2-3; d_call: -; v_call: TRBV14; cdr3_aa: CASSHSPGMRAQDTQYF; cdr3_nt: TGTGCCAGCAGCCATAGCCCCGGGATGCGGGCACAAGATACGCAGTATTTT
clone_size: -; j_call: TRBJ1-5; d_call: TRBD1; v_call: TRBV19; cdr3_aa: CASTQGQYNQPQHF; cdr3_nt: TGTGCCAGTACCCAGGGACAGTACAATCAGCCCCAGCATTTT
clone_size: once; j_call: TRBJ2-3; d_call: TRBD2; v_call: TRBV10-3; cdr3_aa: CAISRLAGADTQYF; cdr3_nt: TGTGCCATCAGTAGGTTAGCGGGGGCAGATACGCAGTATTTT
clone_size: few; j_call: TRBJ2-3; d_call: -; v_call: TRBV27; cdr3_aa: CASRGEVTSTDTQYF; cdr3_nt: TGTGCCAGCAGGGGGGAGGTAACTAGCACAGATACGCAGTATTTT
clone_size: -; j_call: TRBJ2-4; d_call: TRBD2; v_call: TRBV10-3; cdr3_aa: CAISERGGAENIQYF; cdr3_nt: TGTGCCATCAGTGAACGCGGGGGGGCCGAAAACATTCAGTACTTC
clone_size: few; j_call: TRBJ1-2; d_call: -; v_call: TRBV7-9; cdr3_aa: CASSFTGTHGYTF; cdr3_nt: TGTGCCAGCAGTTTTACAGGGACCCATGGCTACACCTTC
clone_size: -; j_call: TRBJ2-3; d_call: TRBD2; v_call: TRBV7-6; cdr3_aa: CASSLIPVAGGTDTQYF; cdr3_nt: TGTGCCAGCAGCTTAATCCCTGTAGCGGGGGGCACAGATACGCAGTATTTT
clone_size: -; j_call: TRBJ2-2; d_call: TRBD2; v_call: TRBV11-2; cdr3_aa: CASSTPGLAGVVTTGELFF; cdr3_nt: TGTGCCAGCAGCACGCCGGGACTAGCGGGAGTTGTGACCACCGGGGAGCTGTTTTTT
clone_size: -; j_call: TRBJ1-4; d_call: TRBD1; v_call: TRBV7-2; cdr3_aa: CASSLQGVQEKLFF; cdr3_nt: TGTGCCAGCAGCCTACAGGGGGTCCAGGAAAAACTGTTTTTT
clone_size: -; j_call: TRBJ2-7; d_call: -; v_call: TRBV10-3; cdr3_aa: CAIKDSSYEQYF; cdr3_nt: TGTGCCATCAAGGACAGTTCCTACGAGCAGTACTTC
clone_size: few; j_call: TRBJ2-3; d_call: -; v_call: TRBV6-5; cdr3_aa: CASSYPGHHTQYF; cdr3_nt: TGTGCCAGCAGTTACCCGGGACACCATACGCAGTATTTT
clone_size: -; j_call: TRBJ2-1; d_call: -; v_call: TRBV29-1; cdr3_aa: CSVEQLLNEQFF; cdr3_nt: TGCAGCGTTGAGCAGTTGTTAAATGAGCAGTTCTTC
clone_size: -; j_call: TRBJ2-1; d_call: -; v_call: TRBV6-2/TRBV6-3; cdr3_aa: CASNPQGNEQFF; cdr3_nt: TGTGCCAGCAACCCACAGGGTAATGAGCAGTTCTTC
clone_size: -; j_call: TRBJ1-1; d_call: -; v_call: TRBV5-1; cdr3_aa: CASSLARQGNTEAFF; cdr3_nt: TGCGCCAGCAGCTTGGCCCGCCAGGGGAACACTGAAGCTTTCTTT
clone_size: -; j_call: TRBJ1-1; d_call: -; v_call: TRBV5-1; cdr3_aa: CASSGGTANTEAFF; cdr3_nt: TGCGCCAGCAGCGGGGGGACGGCGAACACTGAAGCTTTCTTT
clone_size: -; j_call: TRBJ2-1; d_call: -; v_call: TRBV21-1; cdr3_aa: CASSKARGSGNEQFF; cdr3_nt: TGTGCCAGCAGCAAAGCTCGCGGGAGTGGAAATGAGCAGTTCTTC
clone_size: -; j_call: TRBJ2-7; d_call: -; v_call: TRBV7-9; cdr3_aa: CASSLRPQSYEQYF; cdr3_nt: TGTGCCAGCAGCTTAAGGCCACAGTCCTACGAGCAGTACTTC
clone_size: -; j_call: TRBJ1-4; d_call: TRBD1; v_call: TRBV2; cdr3_aa: CASVGQLMEKLFF; cdr3_nt: TGTGCCAGCGTGGGACAGCTAATGGAAAAACTGTTTTTT
clone_size: -; j_call: TRBJ1-6; d_call: TRBD1; v_call: TRBV3-1/TRBV3-2; cdr3_aa: CASSMLGQGSSPLHF; cdr3_nt: TGTGCCAGCAGTATGTTGGGACAGGGGAGTTCACCCCTCCACTTT
clone_size: -; j_call: TRBJ1-6; d_call: -; v_call: TRBV5-6; cdr3_aa: CASSLGRVNSPLHF; cdr3_nt: TGTGCCAGCAGCTTGGGACGGGTAAATTCACCCCTCCACTTT
clone_size: -; j_call: TRBJ1-2; d_call: -; v_call: TRBV20-1; cdr3_aa: CSAYVSGYTF; cdr3_nt: TGCAGTGCGTACGTGAGTGGCTACACCTTC
clone_size: few; j_call: TRBJ2-3; d_call: -; v_call: TRBV6-6; cdr3_aa: CASGGFTDTQYF; cdr3_nt: TGTGCCAGCGGGGGCTTCACAGATACGCAGTATTTT
clone_size: -; j_call: TRBJ2-2; d_call: TRBD1; v_call: TRBV2; cdr3_aa: CASKITPGTGFPGELFF; cdr3_nt: TGTGCCAGCAAGATAACCCCCGGGACAGGGTTCCCCGGGGAGCTGTTTTTT
clone_size: -; j_call: TRBJ2-1; d_call: -; v_call: TRBV6-5; cdr3_aa: CASRRGNEQFF; cdr3_nt: TGTGCCAGCAGAAGGGGCAATGAGCAGTTCTTC
clone_size: -; j_call: TRBJ1-1; d_call: TRBD1; v_call: TRBV7-6; cdr3_aa: CASSLASTGPNTEAFF; cdr3_nt: TGTGCCAGCAGCTTAGCGTCGACAGGGCCAAACACTGAAGCTTTCTTT
clone_size: many; j_call: TRBJ2-3; d_call: TRBD2; v_call: TRBV27; cdr3_aa: CASSLGSGTITQYF; cdr3_nt: TGTGCCAGCAGTTTAGGGAGCGGGACGATTACGCAGTATTTT
clone_size: -; j_call: TRBJ2-2; d_call: -; v_call: TRBV28; cdr3_aa: CASSRGANTGELFF; cdr3_nt: TGTGCCAGCAGTCGGGGTGCGAACACCGGGGAGCTGTTTTTT
clone_size: -; j_call: TRBJ2-6; d_call: TRBD2; v_call: TRBV15; cdr3_aa: CATSMGGAGANVLTF; cdr3_nt: TGTGCCACCAGCATGGGAGGGGCTGGGGCCAACGTCCTGACTTTC